The 29 T cell receptor beta chains presented below share a single source sample, sequenced in a study of early T cells in non-severe SARS-CoV-2 infection. TCRdb re-called the 5' RACE reads through MiXCR, storing one row per CDR3 protein. The table has approximately 70,000 distinct CDR3 sequences, roughly an eighth seen once. This specimen was whole blood, taken at baseline. The receptors here all came from an adult who was a healthcare worker with PCR-confirmed SARS-CoV-2 infection or an uninfected control (not recorded which).

This clonotype was detected only a few times. This chain links TRBV6-5 with TRBJ2-2; no clear D gene. V was clipped by 0 bases and J by 7 bases, with 12 bases between them. The CDR3 sequence is 15 residues long. In germline, CDR1 is MNHEY, CDR2 SVGAGI. Here the CDR3 reads CASSYSPSRNGELFF. The CDR3 DNA sequence: TGTGCCAGCAGTTACTCGCCATCTAGGAACGGGGAGCTGTTTTTT.

This clonotype was seen ten or more times. The chain joins TRBV29-1 to TRBJ2-1, with D possibly TRBD2 on 5 matching bases. Germline-derived CDR1 and CDR2 are SQVTM and ANQGSEA. The CDR3 loop spans 13 amino acids. The V and J ends lost 1 base and 6 bases respectively, with 10 bases between them. The CDR3 bases are TGCAGCGTTGAAGGGACTTTCGGCAATGAGCAGTTCTTC. This gives the protein CSVEGTFGNEQFF.

The rearrangement uses TRBV12-3 or TRBV12-4 and TRBJ2-5, with no clear D. The CDR3 has 11 residues. Trimming took off 8 bases at V and 1 base at J, with 5 bases between the two ends. Written as DNA, the CDR3 is TGTGCCAGCGCGGTCCAAGAGACCCAGTACTTC. Translated: CASAVQETQYF.

This clonotype was counted many times. This rearrangement joins TRBV10-1 to TRBJ2-7; D is possibly TRBD2 (5 bases). The CDR3 runs to 13 residues. Trimming stripped 5 bases from V and 0 bases from J, with 8 bases between. Germline CDR1 reads WNHNN; CDR2 reads SYGVQD (reference sequence). CDR3 residues: CASSPGSSYEQYF. The CDR3 DNA reads TGCGCCAGCAGTCCGGGGAGCTCCTACGAGCAGTACTTC.

The chain recombines TRBV7-6 with TRBJ1-6; D gene unclear. CDR1 SGHVS and CDR2 FNYEAQ come from the germline V gene. The CDR3 length is 14 residues. Trimming pared 0 bases from V and 14 bases from J, leaving 14 bases between. The CDR3 region has the DNA TGTGCCAGCAGCTTAGCTGCCGGGAGCGGTACCCTCCACTTT. Translation: CASSLAAGSGTLHF.

In this sample, this clonotype turned up many times. V is TRBV14 and J is TRBJ2-5; D unclear. Trimming cost V 2 bases and J 2 bases, with 9 bases left between them. Looked up from germline, CDR1 is SGHDN and CDR2 is FVKESK. There are 14 residues in the CDR3. DNA for the CDR3: TGTGCCAGCAGCCAACCACTCGGACAAGAGACCCAGTACTTC. Encoded protein: CASSQPLGQETQYF.

This clonotype came up a few times. The chain combines TRBV28 with TRBJ1-2, with D possibly matching TRBD1 (5 bases). The V gene lost 5 bases and the J gene lost 4 bases, with 11 bases spanning the gap. The CDR3 is 13 residues long. Germline V CDR1 and CDR2: MDHEN, SYDVKM. CDR3 loop: CASSTQGTYGYTF. The CDR3 region has the DNA TGTGCCAGCAGTACACAAGGGACCTATGGCTACACCTTC.

Details on this clonotype: At one of its ends the junction is not consistent with the germline gene, which may arise from a read error. The chain has TRBV19 and TRBJ1-5; TRBD1 matches at 7 bases. This CDR3 is 18 amino acids long. Germline V gives CDR1 LNHDA, CDR2 SQIVND (reference sequence). CDR3 amino acids: CASSTGTAEWRDNHPQHF. The CDR3, as DNA: TGTGCCAGTAGTACAGGGACAGCCGAATGGAGGGACAATCATCCCCAGCATTTT.

The chain couples TRBV19 to TRBJ2-1; no clear D gene. Trimming took 3 bases from V and 6 from J, leaving 15 bases between them. This CDR3 spans 15 amino acids. Germline CDR1 is LNHDA and CDR2 is SQIVND (reference sequence). The CDR3 nucleotides read TGTGCCAGTAGTATGACCCCGGATTCTCGCAATGAGCAGTTCTTC. It codes for CASSMTPDSRNEQFF.

The table lists this clonotype with a few counts. This sequence joins TRBV15 and TRBJ2-3; D remains unclear. Germline assignment: CDR1 LNHNV and CDR2 YYDKDF (reference sequence). This CDR3 is 11 amino acids long. Trimming stripped 3 bases from V and 4 bases from J, with 2 bases between. The CDR3 sequence: CATSSADTQYF. CDR3 sequence (DNA): TGTGCCACCAGCAGCGCAGATACGCAGTATTTT.

Ten or more counts support this clonotype. This chain joins TRBV29-1 and TRBJ2-2; D remains ambiguous. V dropped 0 bases and J dropped 6 bases, with 8 bases sitting between them. Germline assignment: CDR1 SQVTM and CDR2 ANQGSEA. There are 13 residues in the CDR3. The CDR3 protein is CSVEDQYPGELFF. In DNA, the CDR3 is TGCAGCGTTGAAGATCAGTACCCCGGGGAGCTGTTTTTT.

The chain is built from TRBV7-3 and TRBJ2-3; D is unclear. CDR1 is SGHTA and CDR2 is FQGTGA in the germline V gene. CDR3 length equals 15 residues. V was cut by 2 bases and J by 6 bases, with 15 bases left in between. In DNA form, the CDR3 reads TGTGCCAGCAGCTTAGAAAGGGCTAGAGTTGATACGCAGTATTTT. This gives the protein CASSLERARVDTQYF. Combining the CDR3 with reference TRBV7-3 and TRBJ2-3 gives the whole variable domain GAGVSQTPSNKVTEKGKYVELRCDPISGHTALYWYRQSLGQGPEFLIYFQGTGAADDSGLPNDRFFAVRPEGSVSTLKIQRTERGDSAVYLCASSLERARVDTQYFGPGTRLTVL.

This chain joins TRBV19 and TRBJ2-1; TRBD2 aligns across 11 bases. The germline CDR1 and CDR2 sequences are LNHDA and SQIVND (reference sequence). CDR3 length: 15 residues. With V trimmed by 7 bases and J by 4 bases, 6 bases remained unmatched. The CDR3 sequence is CASTRGTSGYNEQFF. For the CDR3, the DNA is TGTGCCAGTACTAGGGGGACTAGCGGTTACAATGAGCAGTTCTTC.

This clonotype was found a few times. The genes are TRBV4-1 and TRBJ2-7; TRBD2 is a possible D gene (5 bases). From germline, CDR1 is MGHRA and CDR2 YSYEKL. Between the trimmed V and J ends, which lost 1 base and 5 bases, there was a span of 15 bases. This CDR3 spans 15 amino acids. CDR3 sequence: CASSQGRGGPDEQYF. The CDR3 DNA sequence: TGCGCCAGCAGCCAAGGGAGAGGAGGCCCCGACGAGCAGTACTTC.

The chain joins TRBV3-1 to TRBJ1-6; D remains ambiguous. The CDR3 runs 14 residues. CDR1 is LGHDT and CDR2 is YNNKEL in the germline V gene (reference sequence). Trimming left V 1 base short and J 7 bases short, with 8 bases between. The DNA of the CDR3 is TGTGCCAGCAGCCAAGGTTATTGGAATTCACCCCTCCACTTT. Its translation: CASSQGYWNSPLHF.

The V call is TRBV7-9, the J call TRBJ1-5; D unresolved. The CDR3 has 14 amino acids. V was trimmed by 4 bases and J by 4 bases, leaving 11 bases between them. The germline gives CDR1 SEHNR, CDR2 FQNEAQ (reference sequence). The CDR3 region has the DNA TGTGCCAGCAGCTCCGACGTAGGGAATCAGCCCCAGCATTTT. Its translation is CASSSDVGNQPQHF.

This clonotype was seen more than once but under ten times. The V gene is TRBV7-6, the J gene TRBJ2-5; 10 bases agree with TRBD2. This CDR3 has 17 residues. V shed 0 bases, J shed 2 bases, and the junction held 6 bases outside the gene matches. Germline values: CDR1 SGHVS, CDR2 FNYEAQ. DNA for the CDR3: TGTGCCAGCAGCTTAGCAGGAGTAGCGGGGGGACAAGAGACCCAGTACTTC. Translated: CASSLAGVAGGQETQYF.

The chain couples TRBV5-1 to TRBJ2-7; D gene ambiguous. Germline CDR1 reads SGHRS; CDR2 reads YFSETQ. V dropped 2 bases and J dropped 3 bases, with 6 bases sitting between them. The CDR3 totals 12 residues. The CDR3 is CASSLNGYEQYF. The CDR3 DNA reads TGCGCCAGCAGCTTAAATGGCTACGAGCAGTACTTC.

This chain connects TRBV4-3 to TRBJ2-1; 11 positions agree with TRBD2. With 4 bases clipped from V and 8 bases from J, the junction kept 10 bases outside the gene matches. The CDR3 is made up of 16 amino acids. Germline-derived CDR1 and CDR2 are LGHNA and YSLEER. CDR3 DNA sequence: TGCGCCAGCAGCCTATTAGCGGGGGGGCCTGATGATGAGCAGTTCTTC. It yields the protein CASSLLAGGPDDEQFF.

This chain uses TRBV5-6 with TRBJ1-4; TRBD1 matches 7 bases. The CDR3 is made up of 17 amino acids. Germline CDR1 and CDR2: SGHDT and YYEEEE. J was trimmed by 0 bases and V by 0 bases; bases with no gene match: 5. Written as DNA, the CDR3 is TGTGCCAGCAGCTTGGTTGGACAGGCCACAACTAATGAAAAACTGTTTTTT. Translating it yields CASSLVGQATTNEKLFF.

This clonotype was recorded a few times. This chain links TRBV20-1 with TRBJ1-2, with D perhaps matching TRBD1 (5 bases). V gave up 2 bases and J gave up 4 bases, with 11 bases separating them. The CDR3 has 13 amino acids. Germline values: CDR1 DFQATT, CDR2 SNEGSKA (reference sequence). This chain's CDR3 is CSARSRGVYGYTF. The CDR3 DNA reads as TGCAGTGCTAGATCCCGAGGGGTCTATGGCTACACCTTC.

This clonotype was seen a few times. The chain uses TRBV6-2 or TRBV6-3 and TRBJ2-3, with D perhaps being TRBD1 or TRBD2 (6 bases each). There are 15 residues in the CDR3. Germline V gives CDR1 MNHEY, CDR2 SVGEGT. Deletions cut 6 bases from V and 4 bases from J, with 17 bases between. The CDR3 region is CASSPWGAIADTQYF. DNA of the CDR3: TGTGCCAGCAGCCCGTGGGGGGCGATAGCAGATACGCAGTATTTT.

This clonotype was seen a handful of times. The chain is built from TRBV9 and TRBJ2-3, with 8 nucleotides matching TRBD2. The V and J ends lost 0 bases and 0 bases, in that order; junction bases with no gene match: 6. In germline, CDR1 is SGDLS, CDR2 YYNGEE. There are 17 residues in the CDR3. The CDR3 nucleotides are TGTGCCAGCAGCGTAGGGAGCGGGGGATCTAGCACAGATACGCAGTATTTT. This sequence encodes CASSVGSGGSSTDTQYF.

The rearrangement links TRBV10-2 to TRBJ1-6, with D uncertain. With 0 bases removed from V and 9 bases from J, the gap between germline ends came to 9 bases. The CDR3 runs 14 residues. CDR1 is WSHSY and CDR2 is SAAADI in the germline V gene. The CDR3 reads CASSESRQRSPLHF. In DNA form, the CDR3 reads TGCGCCAGCAGTGAGTCGAGACAACGTTCACCCCTCCACTTT.

This chain joins TRBV28 and TRBJ1-1, with D unresolved. The CDR3 runs to 15 residues. V dropped 2 bases and J dropped 4 bases, with 14 bases sitting between them. Germline CDR1 reads MDHEN; CDR2 reads SYDVKM. CDR3 sequence reads: CASSLNTNGATEAFF. The CDR3 region has the DNA TGTGCCAGCAGTTTAAATACCAATGGAGCCACTGAAGCTTTCTTT.

The chain links TRBV20-1 to TRBJ2-5, with 7 bases that match TRBD1. This CDR3 region has 16 residues. Germline CDR1 DFQATT, CDR2 SNEGSKA (reference sequence). Trimming cost V 0 bases and J 4 bases; bases outside gene matches: 11. DNA for the CDR3: TGCAGTGCTAGAGAGGGGAACAGGGGTGGTACAGAGACCCAGTACTTC. It yields the protein CSAREGNRGGTETQYF.

This clonotype was seen at least ten times. This chain connects TRBV7-9 to TRBJ2-7, with D perhaps matching TRBD2 (5 bases). Deletions cut 0 bases from V and 2 bases from J, with 8 bases between. The CDR3 extends over 14 amino acids. CDR1 SEHNR and CDR2 FQNEAQ come from the germline V gene (reference sequence). The DNA for the CDR3 is TGTGCCAGCAGCTTAGCGATCGGGGCCTACGAGCAGTACTTC. As protein: CASSLAIGAYEQYF.

The gene calls are TRBV5-1 and TRBJ2-1; TRBD1 aligns across 7 bases. V lost 7 bases to trimming and J lost 1 base; unmatched junction nucleotides: 5. CDR3 length equals 14 residues. CDR1 is SGHRS and CDR2 is YFSETQ in the germline V gene. This chain's CDR3 is CASLGGLSYNEQFF. The CDR3 DNA sequence: TGCGCCAGCTTAGGGGGCCTATCCTACAATGAGCAGTTCTTC.

Ten or more counts support this clonotype. This chain links TRBV29-1 with TRBJ2-1, with D perhaps given as TRBD1 or TRBD2 (5 bases each). The CDR3 covers 13 residues. Germline V gene data show CDR1 as SQVTM and CDR2 as ANQGSEA. V was trimmed by 7 bases and J by 5 bases, leaving 15 bases between them. The CDR3 coding sequence is TGCAGCGGAGGGGTTTCCACGAACAATGAGCAGTTCTTC. As protein: CSGGVSTNNEQFF.